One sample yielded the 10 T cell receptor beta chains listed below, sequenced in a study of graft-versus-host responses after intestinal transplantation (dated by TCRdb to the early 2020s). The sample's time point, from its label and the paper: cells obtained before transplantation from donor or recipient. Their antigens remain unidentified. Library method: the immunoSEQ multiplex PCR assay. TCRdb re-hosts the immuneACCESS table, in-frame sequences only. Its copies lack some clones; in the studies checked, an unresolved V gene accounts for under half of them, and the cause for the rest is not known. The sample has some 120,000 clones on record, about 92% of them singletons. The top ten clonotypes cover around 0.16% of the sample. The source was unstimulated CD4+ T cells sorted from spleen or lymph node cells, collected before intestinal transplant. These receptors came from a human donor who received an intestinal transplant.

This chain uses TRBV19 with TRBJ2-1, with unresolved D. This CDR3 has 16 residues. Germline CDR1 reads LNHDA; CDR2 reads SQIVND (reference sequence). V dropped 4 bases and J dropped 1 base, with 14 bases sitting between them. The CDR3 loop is CASSTAATLSYNEQFF. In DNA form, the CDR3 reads TGTGCCAGTAGTACCGCGGCGACTCTATCCTACAATGAGCAGTTCTTC.

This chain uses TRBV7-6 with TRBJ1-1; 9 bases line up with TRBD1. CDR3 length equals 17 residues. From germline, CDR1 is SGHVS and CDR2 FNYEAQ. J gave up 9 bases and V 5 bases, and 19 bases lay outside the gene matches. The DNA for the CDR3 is TGTGCCAGCAGCCCCTCGGGACAGGGTCTTGGGACAACGAAAGCTTTCTTT. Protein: CASSPSGQGLGTTKAFF.

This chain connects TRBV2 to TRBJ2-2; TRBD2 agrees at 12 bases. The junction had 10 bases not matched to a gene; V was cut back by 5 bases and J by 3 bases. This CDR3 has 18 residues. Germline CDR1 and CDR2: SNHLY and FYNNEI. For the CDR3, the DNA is TGTGCCAGCAGTTCCTTCGGACTAGCGGGGACCTACACCGGGGAGCTGTTTTTT. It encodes CASSSFGLAGTYTGELFF.

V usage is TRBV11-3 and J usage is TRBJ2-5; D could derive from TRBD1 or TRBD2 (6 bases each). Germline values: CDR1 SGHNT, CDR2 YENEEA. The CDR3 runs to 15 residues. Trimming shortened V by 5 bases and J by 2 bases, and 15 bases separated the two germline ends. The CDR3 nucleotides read TGTGCCAGCAGCCCCCATAGGGGGACTCAAGAGACCCAGTACTTC. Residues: CASSPHRGTQETQYF.

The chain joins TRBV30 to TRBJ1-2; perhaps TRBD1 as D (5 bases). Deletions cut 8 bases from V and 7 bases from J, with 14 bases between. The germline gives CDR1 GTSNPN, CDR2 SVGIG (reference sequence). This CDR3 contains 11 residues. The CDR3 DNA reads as TGTGCCAAACAGGAGGTGGGTGGCTACACCTTC. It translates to CAKQEVGGYTF.

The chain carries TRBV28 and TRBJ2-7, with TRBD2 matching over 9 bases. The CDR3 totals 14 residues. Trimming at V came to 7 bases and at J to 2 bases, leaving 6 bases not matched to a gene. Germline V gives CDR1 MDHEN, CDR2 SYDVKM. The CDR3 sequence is CASTFSGGTYEQYF. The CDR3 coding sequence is TGTGCCAGCACCTTTAGCGGGGGAACCTACGAGCAGTACTTC.

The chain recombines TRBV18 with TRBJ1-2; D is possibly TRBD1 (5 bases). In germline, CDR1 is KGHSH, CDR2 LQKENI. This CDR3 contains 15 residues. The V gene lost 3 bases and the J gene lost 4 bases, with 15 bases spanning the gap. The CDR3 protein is CASSPPGRQGYGYTF. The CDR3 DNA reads TGTGCCAGCTCACCCCCTGGACGTCAGGGCTATGGCTACACCTTC.

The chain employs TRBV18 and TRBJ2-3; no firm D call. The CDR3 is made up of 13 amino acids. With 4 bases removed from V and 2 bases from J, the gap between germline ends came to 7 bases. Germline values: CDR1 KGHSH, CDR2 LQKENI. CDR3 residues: CASSLMTTDTQYF. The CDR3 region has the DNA TGTGCCAGCTCACTGATGACCACAGATACGCAGTATTTT. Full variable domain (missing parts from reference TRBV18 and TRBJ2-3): NAGVMQNPRHLVRRRGQEARLRCSPMKGHSHVYWYRQLPEEGLKFMVYLQKENIIDESGMPKERFSAEFPKEGPSILRIQQVVRGDSAAYFCASSLMTTDTQYFGPGTRLTVL.

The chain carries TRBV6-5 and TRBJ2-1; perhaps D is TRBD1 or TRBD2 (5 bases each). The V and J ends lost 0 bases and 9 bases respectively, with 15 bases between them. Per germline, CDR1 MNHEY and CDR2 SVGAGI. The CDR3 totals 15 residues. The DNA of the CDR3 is TGTGCCAGCAGTTACTCGTCGAGGGGAGAGACTGAGCAGTTCTTC. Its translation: CASSYSSRGETEQFF.

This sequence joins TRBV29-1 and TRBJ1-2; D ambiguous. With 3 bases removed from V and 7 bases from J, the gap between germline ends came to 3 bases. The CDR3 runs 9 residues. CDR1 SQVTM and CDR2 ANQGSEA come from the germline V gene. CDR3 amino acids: CSVELGYTF. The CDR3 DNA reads TGCAGCGTTGAGCTTGGCTACACCTTC.